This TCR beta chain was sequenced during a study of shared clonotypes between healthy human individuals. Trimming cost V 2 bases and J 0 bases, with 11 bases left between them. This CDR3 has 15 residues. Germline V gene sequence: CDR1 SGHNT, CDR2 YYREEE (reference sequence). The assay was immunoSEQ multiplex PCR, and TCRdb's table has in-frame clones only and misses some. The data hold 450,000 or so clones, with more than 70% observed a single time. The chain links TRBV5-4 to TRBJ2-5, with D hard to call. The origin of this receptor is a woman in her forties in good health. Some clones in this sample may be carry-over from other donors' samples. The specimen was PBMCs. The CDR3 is CASSFKQAYQETQYF. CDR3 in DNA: TGTGCCAGCAGCTTTAAGCAGGCCTACCAAGAGACCCAGTACTTC.